This T cell receptor (beta chain) stems from a study of blood T cells in healthy people across ages. Findings of the study overall: Strong correlation was found linking TCR beta diversity to naive T cell percentage.

Germline loops: CDR1 SGHTA, CDR2 FQGTGA. The V segment lost 0 bases and the J segment 8 bases; nucleotides outside the gene matches: 10. This CDR3 region has 16 residues. Combining a sample-barcoded 5' primer with a J-beta primer mix, a second PCR ran for about 7 to 11 cycles. MiXCR, run by TCRdb on the 5' RACE reads, gives a single entry per CDR3 protein. The sample records about 760,000 distinct CDR3 sequences, roughly 25% being singletons. Turning to this clonotype: Its antigen is not identified.

This same sample was also part of a study on T cells of mothers and their children.

Sample: blood. V usage is TRBV7-3 and J usage is TRBJ1-2; 9 bases align to TRBD1. The origin of this receptor is a boy between 10 and 17 years old in good health. CDR3 protein: CASSLTIGQGIGGYTF. DNA for the CDR3: TGTGCCAGCAGCTTAACCATTGGACAGGGGATCGGCGGCTACACCTTC.